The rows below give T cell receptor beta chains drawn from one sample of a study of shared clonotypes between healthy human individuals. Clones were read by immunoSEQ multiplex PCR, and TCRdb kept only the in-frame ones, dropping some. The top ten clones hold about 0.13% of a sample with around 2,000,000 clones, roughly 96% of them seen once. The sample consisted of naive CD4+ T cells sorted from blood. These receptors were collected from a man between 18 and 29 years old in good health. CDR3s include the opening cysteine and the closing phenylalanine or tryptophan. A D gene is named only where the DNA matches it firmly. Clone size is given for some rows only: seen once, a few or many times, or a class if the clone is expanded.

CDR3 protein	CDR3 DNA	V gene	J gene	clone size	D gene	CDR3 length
CASSFRGTGNTEAFF	TGTGCCAGCAGCTTCAGGGGGACTGGAAACACTGAAGCTTTCTTT	TRBV7-9	TRBJ1-1	-	TRBD1	15
CASSLEGAPGAFF	TGTGCCAGCAGCTTAGAGGGCGCCCCCGGAGCTTTCTTT	TRBV7-9	TRBJ1-1	-	-	13
CASSLGQGRTDTQYF	TGTGCTAGCAGCTTAGGGCAGGGACGCACAGATACGCAGTATTTT	TRBV7-7	TRBJ2-3	-	-	15
CASSLRDSTYEQYF	TGCGCCAGCAGCTTGAGGGACTCTACCTACGAGCAGTACTTC	TRBV5-1	TRBJ2-7	-	-	14
CASSSAGTNNSPLHF	TGTGCCAGCAGCTCTGCGGGCACTAATAATTCACCCCTCCACTTT	TRBV7-2	TRBJ1-6	once	-	15
CASSYSGQGSNQPQHF	TGTGCCAGCAGTTATTCGGGACAGGGGTCCAATCAGCCCCAGCATTTT	TRBV6-5	TRBJ1-5	-	TRBD1	16
CASYGGYGEAFF	TGTGCCTCCTACGGGGGGTATGGTGAAGCTTTCTTT	TRBV10-3	TRBJ1-1	-	-	12
CASSAWAYSGSGNEQFF	TGTGCCAGCAGTGCTTGGGCTTATAGCGGGAGTGGTAATGAGCAGTTCTTC	TRBV6-1	TRBJ2-1	-	TRBD2	17
CASPFGTGDEQFF	TGTGCCAGCCCCTTTGGGACGGGGGATGAGCAGTTCTTC	TRBV6-5	TRBJ2-1	-	-	13
CASSFLAGAVEQYF	TGTGCCAGCAGCTTTTTAGCGGGAGCTGTCGAGCAGTACTTC	TRBV7-2	TRBJ2-7	-	TRBD2	14
CASSWTSGGRPTDTQYF	TGTGCCAGCAGTTGGACTAGCGGGGGGCGACCCACAGATACGCAGTATTTT	TRBV11-2	TRBJ2-3	-	TRBD2	17
CAWRANGRPGVDEQFF	TGTGCCTGGAGAGCAAACGGACGACCCGGGGTCGATGAGCAGTTCTTC	TRBV30	TRBJ2-1	-	-	16
CASSPTVSGGIGDTQYF	TGTGCCAGCAGCCCCACAGTCTCCGGGGGGATCGGTGATACGCAGTATTTT	TRBV11-3	TRBJ2-3	-	TRBD2	17
CASSSEAGNTIYF	TGTGCCAGCAGCTCGGAGGCTGGAAACACCATATATTTT	TRBV11-2	TRBJ1-3	-	-	13